The sequence of this T cell receptor (beta chain) was determined in a study of blood T cell repertoires in COVID-19. About the research overall: Both acute and convalescent COVID-19 samples were obtained from the United States, Italy and Spain.

The CDR3 consists of 16 residues. The V gene end was trimmed by 3 bases and the J gene end by 6 bases; junction bases not matched to a gene: 12. Per the germline V gene, CDR1 is SGHDT and CDR2 is YYEEEE. Participants were aged roughly 18 to 90 years, lived in 20 to 30 US areas, and enrolled virtually. In assigning cohorts, the study relied on participant-reported clinical history. In the original analysis: For nucleated cells, counts were estimated from reference gene primer amplification. Sequenced by immunoSEQ multiplex PCR; TCRdb stores in-frame clones only, minus some. D and trimming come from the DNA, and the V and J calls and clone size come from that table. The sample gives 260,000 or so clones, roughly 85% of which show up once; roughly 2.5% is in the top ten.

This sequence was found in a woman between 50 and 59 years old who had recovered from COVID-19. The chain uses TRBV5-6 and TRBJ1-1, with 9 bases aligning to TRBD1. The sample taken for sequencing was PBMCs or T cells enriched from blood (not recorded which). The CDR3 bases are TGTGCCAGCAGCTGGGGGACAGGGTCAACCAACGCTGAAGCTTTCTTT. Protein sequence: CASSWGTGSTNAEAFF.